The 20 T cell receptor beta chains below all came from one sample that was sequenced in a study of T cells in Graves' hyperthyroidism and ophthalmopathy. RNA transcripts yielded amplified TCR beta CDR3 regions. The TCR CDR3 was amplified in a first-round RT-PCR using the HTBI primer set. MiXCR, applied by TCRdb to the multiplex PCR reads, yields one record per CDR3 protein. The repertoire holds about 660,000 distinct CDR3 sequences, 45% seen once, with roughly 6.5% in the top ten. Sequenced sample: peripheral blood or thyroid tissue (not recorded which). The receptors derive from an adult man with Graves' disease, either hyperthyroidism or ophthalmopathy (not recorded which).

The CDR3 nucleotides read TGCGCCAGCAGCGCCGGGACAGGGGGTCGAACTGAAGCTTTCTTT. This sequence encodes CASSAGTGGRTEAFF. This chain joins TRBV5-1 and TRBJ1-1; 11 bases are shared with TRBD1. V shed 4 bases and J 5 bases; nucleotides not matched to a gene: 7. Germline V gene lookup returns CDR1 SGHRS and CDR2 YFSETQ. The CDR3 sequence is 15 residues long.

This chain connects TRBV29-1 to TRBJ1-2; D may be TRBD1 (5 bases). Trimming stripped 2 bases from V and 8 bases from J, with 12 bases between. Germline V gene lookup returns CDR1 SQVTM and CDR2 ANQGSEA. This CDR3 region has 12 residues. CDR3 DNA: TGCAGCGTTGAACTCGGAGGGGAAGGCTACACCTTC. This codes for CSVELGGEGYTF.

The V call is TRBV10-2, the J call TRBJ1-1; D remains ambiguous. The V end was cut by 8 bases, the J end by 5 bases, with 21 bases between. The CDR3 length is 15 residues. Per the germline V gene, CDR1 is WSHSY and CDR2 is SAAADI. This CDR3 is CASVGHQAAGTEAFF. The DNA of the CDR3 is TGCGCCAGCGTTGGGCACCAGGCAGCGGGGACTGAAGCTTTCTTT.

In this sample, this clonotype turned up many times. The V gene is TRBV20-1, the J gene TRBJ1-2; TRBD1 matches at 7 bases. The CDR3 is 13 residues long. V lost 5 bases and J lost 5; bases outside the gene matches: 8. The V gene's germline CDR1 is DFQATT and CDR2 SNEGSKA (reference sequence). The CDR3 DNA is TGCAGTGCTGGTACTACAGGGGAATATGGCTACACCTTC. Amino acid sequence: CSAGTTGEYGYTF.

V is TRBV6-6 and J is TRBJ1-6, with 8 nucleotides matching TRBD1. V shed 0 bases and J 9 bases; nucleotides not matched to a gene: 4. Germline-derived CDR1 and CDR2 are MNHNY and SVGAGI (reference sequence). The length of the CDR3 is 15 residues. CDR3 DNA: TGTGCCAGCAGTTACTCCGGGACAGGACTTTCACCCCTCCACTTT. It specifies CASSYSGTGLSPLHF.

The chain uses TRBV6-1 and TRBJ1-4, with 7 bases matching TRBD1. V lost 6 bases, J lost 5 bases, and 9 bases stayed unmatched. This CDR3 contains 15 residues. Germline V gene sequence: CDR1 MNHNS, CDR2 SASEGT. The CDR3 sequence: CASSINRGVNEKLFF. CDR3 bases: TGTGCCAGCAGCATCAACAGGGGCGTAAATGAAAAACTGTTTTTT.

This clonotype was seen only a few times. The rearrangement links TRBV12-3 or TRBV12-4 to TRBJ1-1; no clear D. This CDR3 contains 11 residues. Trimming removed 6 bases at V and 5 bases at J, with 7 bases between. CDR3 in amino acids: CASSPMTEAFF. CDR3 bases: TGTGCCAGCAGCCCAATGACTGAAGCTTTCTTT.

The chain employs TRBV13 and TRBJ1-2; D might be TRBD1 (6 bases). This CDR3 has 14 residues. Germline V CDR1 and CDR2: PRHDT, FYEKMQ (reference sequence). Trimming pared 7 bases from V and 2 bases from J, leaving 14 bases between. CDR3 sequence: CASNKGQLNYGYTF. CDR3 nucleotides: TGTGCCAGCAACAAAGGACAGTTGAACTATGGCTACACCTTC.

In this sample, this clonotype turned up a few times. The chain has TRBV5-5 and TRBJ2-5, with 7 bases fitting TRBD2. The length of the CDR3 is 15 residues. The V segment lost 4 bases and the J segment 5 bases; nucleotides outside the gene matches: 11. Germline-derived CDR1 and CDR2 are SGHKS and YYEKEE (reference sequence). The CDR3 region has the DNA TGTGCCAGCAGCCAAGATCTAGGACTAGTCGAGACCCAGTACTTC. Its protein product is CASSQDLGLVETQYF. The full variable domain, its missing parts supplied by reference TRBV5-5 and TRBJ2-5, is DAGVTQSPTHLIKTRGQQVTLRCSPISGHKSVSWYQQVLGQGPQFIFQYYEKEERGRGNFPDRFSARQFPNYSSELNVNALLLGDSALYLCASSQDLGLVETQYFGPGTRLLVL.

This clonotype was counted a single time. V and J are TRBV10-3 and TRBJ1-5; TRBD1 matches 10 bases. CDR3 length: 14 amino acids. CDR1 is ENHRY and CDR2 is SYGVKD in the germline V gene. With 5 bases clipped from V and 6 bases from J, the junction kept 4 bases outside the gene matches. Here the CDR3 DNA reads TGTGCCATCAGTAGACAGGGGGCTACTCAGCCCCAGCATTTT. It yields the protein CAISRQGATQPQHF.

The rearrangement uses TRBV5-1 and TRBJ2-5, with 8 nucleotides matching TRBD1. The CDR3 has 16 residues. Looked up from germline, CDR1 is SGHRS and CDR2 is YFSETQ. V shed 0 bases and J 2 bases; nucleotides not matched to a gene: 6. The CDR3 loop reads CASSLGQGIGQETQYF. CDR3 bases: TGCGCCAGCAGCTTGGGACAGGGGATAGGACAAGAGACCCAGTACTTC.

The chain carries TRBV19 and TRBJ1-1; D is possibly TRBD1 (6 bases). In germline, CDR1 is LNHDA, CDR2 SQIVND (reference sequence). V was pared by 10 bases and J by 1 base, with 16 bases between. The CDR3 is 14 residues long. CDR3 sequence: CATRDQGTNTEAFF. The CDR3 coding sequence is TGTGCCACCCGAGACCAGGGGACGAACACTGAAGCTTTCTTT.

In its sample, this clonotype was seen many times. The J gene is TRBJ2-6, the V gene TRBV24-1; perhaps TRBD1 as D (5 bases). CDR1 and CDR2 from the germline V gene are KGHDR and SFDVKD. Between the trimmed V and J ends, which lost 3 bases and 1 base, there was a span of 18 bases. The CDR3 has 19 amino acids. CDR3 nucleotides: TGTGCCACCAGTGATCGTGGACAAACGAGTCCATCTGGGGCCAACGTCCTGACTTTC. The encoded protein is CATSDRGQTSPSGANVLTF.

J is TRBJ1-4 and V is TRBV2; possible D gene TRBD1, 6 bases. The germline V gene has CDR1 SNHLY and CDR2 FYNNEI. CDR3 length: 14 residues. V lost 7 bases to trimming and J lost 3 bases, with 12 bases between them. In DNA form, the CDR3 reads TGTGCCAGCATGTCAGGGGCTGCTAATGAAAAACTGTTTTTT. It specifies CASMSGAANEKLFF.

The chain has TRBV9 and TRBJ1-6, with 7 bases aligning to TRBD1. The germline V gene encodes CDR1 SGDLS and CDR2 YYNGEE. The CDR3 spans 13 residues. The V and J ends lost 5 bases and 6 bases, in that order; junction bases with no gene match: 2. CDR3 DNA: TGTGCCAGCAGTAACAGGGGTAATTCACCCCTCCACTTT. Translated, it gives CASSNRGNSPLHF.

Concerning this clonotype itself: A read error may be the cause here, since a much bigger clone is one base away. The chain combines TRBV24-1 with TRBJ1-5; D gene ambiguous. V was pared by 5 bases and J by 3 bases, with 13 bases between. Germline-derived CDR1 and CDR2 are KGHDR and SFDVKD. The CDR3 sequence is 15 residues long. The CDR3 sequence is CATSGPNTYNQPQHF. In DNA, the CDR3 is TGTGCCACCAGTGGCCCTAACACCTACAATCAGCCCCAGCATTTT.

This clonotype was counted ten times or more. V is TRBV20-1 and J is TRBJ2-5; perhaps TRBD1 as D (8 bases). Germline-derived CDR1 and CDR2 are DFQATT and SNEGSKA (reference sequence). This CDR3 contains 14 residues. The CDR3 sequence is CSAHSDRGGETQYF. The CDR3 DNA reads TGCAGCGCCCACTCCGACAGGGGAGGGGAGACCCAGTACTTC.

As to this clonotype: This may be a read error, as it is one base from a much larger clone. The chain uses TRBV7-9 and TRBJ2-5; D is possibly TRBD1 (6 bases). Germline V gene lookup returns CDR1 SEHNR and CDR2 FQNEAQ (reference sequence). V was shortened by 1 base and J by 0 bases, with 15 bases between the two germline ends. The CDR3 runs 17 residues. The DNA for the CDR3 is TGTGCCAGCAGCTTAGATGCGAGTAGGGGGAACCAAGAGACCCAGTACTTC. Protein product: CASSLDASRGNQETQYF.

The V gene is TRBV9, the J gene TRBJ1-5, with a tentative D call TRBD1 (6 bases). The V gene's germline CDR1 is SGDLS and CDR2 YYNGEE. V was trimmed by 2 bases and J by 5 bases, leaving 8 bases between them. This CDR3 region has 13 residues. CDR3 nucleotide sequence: TGTGCCAGCAGCGTGGGGGCAGATCAGCCCCAGCATTTT. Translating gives CASSVGADQPQHF. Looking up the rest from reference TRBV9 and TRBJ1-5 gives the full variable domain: DSGVTQTPKHLITATGQRVTLRCSPRSGDLSVYWYQQSLDQGLQFLIQYYNGEERAKGNILERFSAQQFPDLHSELNLSSLELGDSALYFCASSVGADQPQHFGDGTRLSIL.

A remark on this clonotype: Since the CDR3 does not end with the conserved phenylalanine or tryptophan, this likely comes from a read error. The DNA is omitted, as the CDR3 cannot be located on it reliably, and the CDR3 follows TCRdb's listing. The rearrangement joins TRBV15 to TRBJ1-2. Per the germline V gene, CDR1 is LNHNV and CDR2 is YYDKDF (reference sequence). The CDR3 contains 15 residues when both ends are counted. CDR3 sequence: CATSRDRGLTMATQS.